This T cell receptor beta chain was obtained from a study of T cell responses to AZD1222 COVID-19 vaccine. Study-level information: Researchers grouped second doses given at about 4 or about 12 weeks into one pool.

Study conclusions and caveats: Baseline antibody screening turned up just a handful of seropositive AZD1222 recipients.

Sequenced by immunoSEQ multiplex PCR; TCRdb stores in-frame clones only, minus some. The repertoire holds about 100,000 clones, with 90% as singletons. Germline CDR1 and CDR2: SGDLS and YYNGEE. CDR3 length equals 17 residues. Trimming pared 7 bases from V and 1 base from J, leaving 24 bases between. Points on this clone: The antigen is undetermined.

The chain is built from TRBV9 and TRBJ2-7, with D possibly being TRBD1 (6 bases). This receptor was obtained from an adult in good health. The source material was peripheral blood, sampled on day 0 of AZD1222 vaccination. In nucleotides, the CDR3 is TGTGCCAGCGAGAGGACAGTCTGCCGACCCTTTTCCTACGAGCAGTACTTC. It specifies CASERTVCRPFSYEQYF.